The 14 T cell receptor beta chains below were found in one sample sequenced in a study of Ad26.COV2.S vaccination and SARS-CoV-2 variants. Only in-frame clones appear in the TCRdb table, and some are missing; sequencing was by immunoSEQ multiplex PCR. This table holds about 180,000 clones, 87% found once. The sequencing used peripheral blood, collected after recovery from COVID-19. All receptors come from a human donor who had recovered from COVID-19.

The chain uses TRBV6-5 and TRBJ2-2, with TRBD1 as a possible D gene (6 bases). The germline gives CDR1 MNHEY, CDR2 SVGAGI. This CDR3 is built from 13 residues. V was shortened by 4 bases and J by 5 bases, with 8 bases between the two germline ends. CDR3 nucleotides: TGTGCCAGCAGTTTCAGGGGAACCGGGGAGCTGTTTTTT. Translated, it gives CASSFRGTGELFF.

The chain recombines TRBV6-5 with TRBJ2-7, with 9 bases aligning to TRBD2. This CDR3 has 13 amino acids. Germline CDR1 MNHEY, CDR2 SVGAGI. V shed 6 bases and J 2 bases; nucleotides not matched to a gene: 2. CDR3 residues: CASRTSGPYEQYF. CDR3 nucleotides: TGTGCCAGCAGGACTAGCGGCCCCTACGAGCAGTACTTC.

J is TRBJ1-2 and V is TRBV20-1, with a tentative D call TRBD1 (5 bases). V lost 3 bases, J lost 5 bases, and 13 bases lay in between. CDR3 length equals 13 residues. CDR1 and CDR2 from the germline V gene are DFQATT and SNEGSKA (reference sequence). Written as DNA, the CDR3 is TGCAGTGCTAGTAGCGGGGCGACTTATGGCTACACCTTC. Translating gives CSASSGATYGYTF.

The chain recombines TRBV6-6 with TRBJ2-2, with D possibly being TRBD1 or TRBD2 (6 bases each). CDR3 length: 15 amino acids. Germline V gene sequence: CDR1 MNHNY, CDR2 SVGAGI (reference sequence). With 6 bases removed from V and 3 bases from J, the gap between germline ends came to 14 bases. CDR3 sequence reads: CASRQSGDYTGELFF. CDR3 bases: TGTGCCAGCAGGCAATCAGGGGACTACACCGGGGAGCTGTTTTTT.

The J gene is TRBJ1-1, the V gene TRBV10-3; the D gene is possibly TRBD1 (6 bases). The CDR3 contains 15 residues. The germline V gene has CDR1 ENHRY and CDR2 SYGVKD. Trimming took 0 bases from V and 4 from J, leaving 12 bases between them. CDR3 nucleotides: TGTGCCATCAGTGAGTCGCCGGGGGCGAGCACTGAAGCTTTCTTT. As protein: CAISESPGASTEAFF.

The rearrangement joins TRBV12-3 or TRBV12-4 to TRBJ1-6, with no clear D. The CDR3 is 12 amino acids. V was cut by 6 bases and J by 13 bases, with 13 bases left in between. The CDR3 protein is CASSPGPGPLHF. CDR3 nucleotide sequence: TGTGCCAGCAGCCCTGGACCAGGTCCCCTCCACTTT.

V is TRBV6-5 and J is TRBJ1-2; D is possibly TRBD1 (6 bases). The germline V gene encodes CDR1 MNHEY and CDR2 SVGAGI. The CDR3 consists of 14 residues. Trimming cost V 5 bases and J 8 bases, with 18 bases left between them. In DNA form, the CDR3 reads TGTGCCAGCAGTCGCACGACAGGCCTTGAAGGCTACACCTTC. This translates into CASSRTTGLEGYTF.

The chain recombines TRBV7-3 with TRBJ1-1, with D possibly matching TRBD1 (6 bases). Per the germline V gene, CDR1 is SGHTA and CDR2 is FQGTGA. This CDR3 spans 13 amino acids. With 1 base removed from V and 6 bases from J, the gap between germline ends came to 9 bases. The CDR3 nucleotides are TGTGCCAGCAGCTTAAACAGGGACGCTGAAGCTTTCTTT. Protein sequence: CASSLNRDAEAFF. The entire variable domain, with the rest obtained from reference TRBV7-3 and TRBJ1-1, is as follows: GAGVSQTPSNKVTEKGKYVELRCDPISGHTALYWYRQSLGQGPEFLIYFQGTGAADDSGLPNDRFFAVRPEGSVSTLKIQRTERGDSAVYLCASSLNRDAEAFFGQGTRLTVV.

This clone was seen just once. The V call is TRBV16, the J call TRBJ1-2; a possible D gene is TRBD1 (6 bases). CDR1 is KGHSY and CDR2 is FQNENV in the germline V gene. The V end lost 3 bases, the J end lost 3 bases, and 11 bases lay between the germline ends. The CDR3 loop spans 14 amino acids. The CDR3 is CASSQPRGDYGYTF. CDR3 nucleotides: TGTGCCAGCAGCCAGCCGAGGGGGGACTATGGCTACACCTTC.

The chain recombines TRBV10-3 with TRBJ2-1; weak D call: TRBD1 (6 bases). The germline V and J ends were trimmed by 4 bases and 2 bases, with 12 bases remaining between them. The CDR3 loop spans 15 amino acids. Germline values: CDR1 ENHRY, CDR2 SYGVKD. The CDR3, as DNA: TGTGCCATCAGTGCCCAGGGGTCCGCCTACAATGAGCAGTTCTTC. It specifies CAISAQGSAYNEQFF.

The chain links TRBV9 to TRBJ2-1, with TRBD2 identical over 8 bases. This CDR3 has 16 amino acids. With 0 bases clipped from V and 6 bases from J, the junction kept 8 bases outside the gene matches. Per the germline V gene, CDR1 is SGDLS and CDR2 is YYNGEE. As DNA, the CDR3 is TGTGCCAGCAGCGTAGATCCGGGAGGGAGGGGCAATGAGCAGTTCTTC. Amino acid sequence: CASSVDPGGRGNEQFF. The full variable domain, with the rest looked up from reference TRBV9 and TRBJ2-1, is DSGVTQTPKHLITATGQRVTLRCSPRSGDLSVYWYQQSLDQGLQFLIQYYNGEERAKGNILERFSAQQFPDLHSELNLSSLELGDSALYFCASSVDPGGRGNEQFFGPGTRLTVL.

V and J are TRBV5-1 and TRBJ2-7; 7 bases map to TRBD2. This CDR3 region has 15 residues. The trim removed 2 bases at V and 5 bases at J, leaving 10 bases unmatched. Per the germline V gene, CDR1 is SGHRS and CDR2 is YFSETQ. Here the CDR3 DNA reads TGCGCCAGCAGCTTCCAACTAGCGAGGGGCGACGAGCAGTACTTC. Translating gives CASSFQLARGDEQYF.

The chain couples TRBV7-3 to TRBJ1-2; 8 bases are a match to TRBD1. Germline lookup yields CDR1 SGHTA and CDR2 FQGTGA. Trimming cost V 5 bases and J 2 bases; bases outside gene matches: 7. CDR3 length equals 15 residues. CDR3 DNA sequence: TGTGCCAGCAGCCCCGGACAGGGAGAAAACTATGGCTACACCTTC. Protein sequence: CASSPGQGENYGYTF.

This chain links TRBV7-9 with TRBJ2-1; D might be TRBD2 (6 bases). This CDR3 comprises 13 residues. Trimming shortened V by 3 bases and J by 8 bases, and 11 bases separated the two germline ends. CDR1 SEHNR and CDR2 FQNEAQ come from the germline V gene (reference sequence). The CDR3 reads CASSFRGKDEQFF. The CDR3 DNA reads TGTGCCAGCAGCTTTCGCGGGAAGGATGAGCAGTTCTTC. The complete variable domain, with remaining parts taken from reference TRBV7-9 and TRBJ2-1, reads DTGVSQNPRHKITKRGQNVTFRCDPISEHNRLYWYRQTLGQGPEFLTYFQNEAQLEKSRLLSDRFSAERPKGSFSTLEIQRTEQGDSAMYLCASSFRGKDEQFFGPGTRLTVL.